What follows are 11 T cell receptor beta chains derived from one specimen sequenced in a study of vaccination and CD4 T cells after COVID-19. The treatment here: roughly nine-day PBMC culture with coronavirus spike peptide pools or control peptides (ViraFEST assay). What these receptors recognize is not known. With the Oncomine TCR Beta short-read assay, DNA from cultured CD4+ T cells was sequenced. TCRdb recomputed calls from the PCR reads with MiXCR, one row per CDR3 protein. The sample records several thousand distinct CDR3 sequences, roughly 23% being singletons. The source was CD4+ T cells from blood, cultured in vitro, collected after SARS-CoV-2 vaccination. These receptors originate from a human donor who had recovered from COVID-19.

This chain's CDR3 is CSASEDRGYNQPQHF. CDR3 nucleotide sequence: TGCAGTGCCTCCGAGGACAGGGGTTACAATCAGCCCCAGCATTTT. The rearrangement uses TRBV20-1 and TRBJ1-5, with TRBD1 matching over 9 bases. The V gene end was trimmed by 6 bases and the J gene end by 3 bases; junction bases not matched to a gene: 9. The CDR3 has 15 amino acids. Germline V gene sequence: CDR1 DFQATT, CDR2 SNEGSKA (reference sequence).

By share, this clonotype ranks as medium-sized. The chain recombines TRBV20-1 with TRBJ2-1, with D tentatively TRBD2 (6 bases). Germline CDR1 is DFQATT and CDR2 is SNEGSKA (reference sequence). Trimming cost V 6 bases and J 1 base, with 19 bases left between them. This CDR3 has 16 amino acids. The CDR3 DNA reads TGCAGTGCCAGGACGATCCGGGGGAATTCCTACAATGAGCAGTTCTTC. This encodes CSARTIRGNSYNEQFF.

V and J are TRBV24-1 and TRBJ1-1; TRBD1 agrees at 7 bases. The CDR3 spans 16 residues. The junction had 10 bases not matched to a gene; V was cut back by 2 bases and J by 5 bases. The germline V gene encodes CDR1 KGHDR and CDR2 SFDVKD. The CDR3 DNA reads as TGTGCCACCAGTGATTCCAGACAGGGTACGGGGACTGAAGCTTTCTTT. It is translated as CATSDSRQGTGTEAFF.

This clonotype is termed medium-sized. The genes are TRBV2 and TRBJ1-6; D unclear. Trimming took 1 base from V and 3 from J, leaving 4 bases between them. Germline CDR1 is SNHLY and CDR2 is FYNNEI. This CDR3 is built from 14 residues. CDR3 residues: CASSEEGYNSPLHF. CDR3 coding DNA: TGTGCCAGCAGTGAAGAGGGCTATAATTCACCCCTCCACTTT.

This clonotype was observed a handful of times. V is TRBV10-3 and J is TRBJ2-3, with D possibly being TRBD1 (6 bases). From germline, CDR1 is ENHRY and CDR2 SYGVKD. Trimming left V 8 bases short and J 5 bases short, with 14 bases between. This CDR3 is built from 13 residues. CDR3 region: CAIAYLRGDTQYF. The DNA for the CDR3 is TGTGCCATCGCATATCTCAGGGGAGATACGCAGTATTTT.

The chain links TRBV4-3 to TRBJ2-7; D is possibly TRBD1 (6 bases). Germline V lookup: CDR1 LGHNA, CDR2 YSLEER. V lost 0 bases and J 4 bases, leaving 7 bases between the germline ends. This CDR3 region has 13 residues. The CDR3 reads CASSQEDSYEQYF. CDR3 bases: TGCGCCAGCAGCCAAGAGGACAGTTACGAGCAGTACTTC.

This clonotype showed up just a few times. CDR3 region: CASSVRNGQGAFF. The DNA of the CDR3 is TGTGCCAGTAGTGTTCGAAATGGACAGGGGGCGTTCTTC. V usage is TRBV19 and J usage is TRBJ2-1; 11 bases map to TRBD1. Germline V gives CDR1 LNHDA, CDR2 SQIVND (reference sequence). V was pared by 5 bases and J by 15 bases, with 9 bases of the junction left unmatched. The CDR3 length is 13 residues.

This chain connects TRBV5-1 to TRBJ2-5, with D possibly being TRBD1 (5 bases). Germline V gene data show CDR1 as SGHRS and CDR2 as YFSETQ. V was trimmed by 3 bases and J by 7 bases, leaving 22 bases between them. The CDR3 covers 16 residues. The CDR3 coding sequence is TGCGCCAGCAGCTCCCGGCGTGTCTGGGGCGCAGGGACCCAGTACTTC. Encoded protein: CASSSRRVWGAGTQYF.

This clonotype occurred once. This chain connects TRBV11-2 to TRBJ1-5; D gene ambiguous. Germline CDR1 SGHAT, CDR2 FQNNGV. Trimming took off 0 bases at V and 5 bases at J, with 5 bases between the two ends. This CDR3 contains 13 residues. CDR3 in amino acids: CASSLERYQPQHF. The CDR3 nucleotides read TGTGCCAGCAGCTTAGAGAGATATCAGCCCCAGCATTTT. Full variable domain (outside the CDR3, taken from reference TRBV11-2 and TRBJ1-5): EAGVAQSPRYKIIEKRQSVAFWCNPISGHATLYWYQQILGQGPKLLIQFQNNGVVDDSQLPKDRFSAERLKGVDSTLKIQPAKLEDSAVYLCASSLERYQPQHFGDGTRLSIL.

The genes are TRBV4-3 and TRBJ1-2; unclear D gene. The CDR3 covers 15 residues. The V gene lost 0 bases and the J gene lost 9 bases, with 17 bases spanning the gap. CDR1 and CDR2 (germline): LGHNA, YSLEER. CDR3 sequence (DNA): TGCGCCAGCAGCCAAGATGGTGCACGGCCGGTAAGCTACACCTTC. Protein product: CASSQDGARPVSYTF.

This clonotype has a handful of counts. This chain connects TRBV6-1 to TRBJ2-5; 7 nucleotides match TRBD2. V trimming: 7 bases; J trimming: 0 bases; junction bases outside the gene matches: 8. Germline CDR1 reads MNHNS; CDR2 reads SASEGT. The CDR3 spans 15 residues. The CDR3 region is CASIPGGSYQETQYF. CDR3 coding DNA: TGTGCCAGCATCCCGGGGGGATCGTACCAAGAGACCCAGTACTTC.